This T cell receptor (beta chain) was captured in a study of early T cells in non-severe SARS-CoV-2 infection. At the level of the study: RNA in bulk from unsorted whole blood was sequenced, and chains were unpaired.

The germline V gene encodes CDR1 SGHNT and CDR2 YYREEE (reference sequence). The CDR3 loop spans 14 amino acids. V shed 0 bases and J 6 bases; nucleotides not matched to a gene: 4. The protocol attached unique molecular identifiers to individual cDNA molecules. In TCRdb, the 5' RACE reads were re-called with MiXCR into one record per CDR3 protein. The table shows tens of thousands of distinct CDR3 sequences, with 12% occurring only once. This sequence originates from an adult who was a healthcare worker with PCR-confirmed SARS-CoV-2 infection or an uninfected control (not recorded which). V is TRBV5-4 and J is TRBJ1-2; TRBD1 agrees at 8 bases. The sample taken for sequencing was whole blood. The CDR3 DNA reads as TGTGCCAGCAGCTTGGGACAGGGGATAGATGGCTACACCTTC. It is translated as CASSLGQGIDGYTF.